This TCR beta chain was sequenced for a study of regulatory T cells in long-lasting Graves disease. The TCR beta library used iRepertoire HTBI primers with Arm-PCR amplification of CDR3. TCRdb used MiXCR to reprocess the multiplex PCR reads, holding one entry per CDR3 protein. The table shows 680,000 or so distinct CDR3 sequences, with about 16% occurring only once. Study outcomes and limitations: Among samples with persistent disease, TRBV28, TRBJ1-2 and TRBJ2-5 were favored.

This clonotype was picked up many times. Its antigen is currently unknown. Time point in this sample: newly diagnosed GD, antithyroid drugs for less than 3 months. From PBMCs, RNA was extracted and then used to make the TCR library. Each patient gave around 10 milliliters of EDTA-anticoagulated peripheral blood. Per germline, CDR1 SGHTA and CDR2 FQGTGA. This CDR3 is built from 15 residues. The V gene lost 0 bases and the J gene lost 7 bases, with 13 bases spanning the gap. These same data were also listed under a study on T cells in Graves' hyperthyroidism and ophthalmopathy. That report adds: Researchers ran a first-round RT-PCR on the TCR CDR3 using the HTBI primer set.

The V call is TRBV7-3, the J call TRBJ2-1; D may correspond to TRBD1 or TRBD2 (5 bases each). The sequence came from a woman under 40 with Graves disease. Sequenced here: peripheral blood mononuclear cells (PBMCs), sampled at new diagnosis, from a patient treated with antithyroid drugs. The CDR3 nucleotides read TGTGCCAGCAGCTTAACGGGGGACGGAGTGAATGAGCAGTTCTTC. This gives the protein CASSLTGDGVNEQFF. Looking up the rest from reference TRBV7-3 and TRBJ2-1 gives the full variable domain: GAGVSQTPSNKVTEKGKYVELRCDPISGHTALYWYRQSLGQGPEFLIYFQGTGAADDSGLPNDRFFAVRPEGSVSTLKIQRTERGDSAVYLCASSLTGDGVNEQFFGPGTRLTVL.